This T cell receptor (beta chain) stems from a study of shared clonotypes between healthy human individuals. Study-level findings and limits: Generation of non-shared clonotypes was less probable than generation of clonotypes shared by all four donors. A few donors held approximately 4.6% of naive CD4 clonotypes in common.

Note on this clone: The antigen is unknown.

Profiled with immunoSEQ multiplex PCR; TCRdb holds only in-frame clones, not every one. Among about 380,000 clones, about 96% were seen once, and the ten largest hold approximately 0.32%. There were only Caucasian adults among the donors, and all lived in Nashville, Tennessee. The junction had 8 bases not matched to a gene; V was cut back by 6 bases and J by 6 bases. There are 14 residues in the CDR3. The germline V gene has CDR1 MDHEN and CDR2 SYDVKM. This receptor was obtained from a man aged 30-40 years in good health. This rearrangement joins TRBV28 to TRBJ1-2; 9 nucleotides align to TRBD1. The sample was memory CD8+ T cells sorted from blood. Subset given: CD45RO+ cells pooled with CCR7-negative TemRA cells. DNA of the CDR3: TGTGCCAGCAGGTACACAGGGGGCCTCCATGGCTACACCTTC. It is translated as CASRYTGGLHGYTF.